This T cell receptor beta chain derives from a study of cytomegalovirus exposure and HLA in healthy donors. Study findings and constraints: Follow-up analysis later connected one missense variant in DCLRE1C with trimming of TCR beta V- and J-genes.

About this clone: The antigen is unknown.

PCR primers comprised 60 Vbeta and 13 Jbeta primers. Here immunoSEQ multiplex PCR was the method, and the copy in TCRdb shows in-frame clones only, minus some. The sample lists some 70,000 clones, approximately 72% seen once, with approximately 11% in the top ten. Trimming took off 1 base at V and 17 bases at J, with 24 bases between the two ends. This CDR3 region has 16 residues. Germline lookup yields CDR1 SGHTA and CDR2 FQGNSA. The sequenced material came from PBMCs. The chain employs TRBV7-2 and TRBJ1-6, with D hard to call. This TCR was sampled from a woman in her twenties or thirties in good health and CMV-seronegative. The CDR3 nucleotides are TGTGCCAGCAGCTTAGGGCCAGGCTCCTATAATTCACACATCCACTTT. Its protein is CASSLGPGSYNSHIHF.